Each of the 8 T cell receptor beta chains below was sequenced from the same sample in a study of blood T cell repertoires in COVID-19 (dated by TCRdb to 2020 to 2021). Library construction relied on the immunoSEQ multiplex PCR assay. The clones in this table, taken by TCRdb from immuneACCESS, are in-frame only. Not every clone is retained; where verified, under half of the shortfall comes from an unresolved V gene, and the cause of the rest is unknown. A total of 170,000 or so clones appear in this sample, roughly 88% of them only once. Of the sample, 2.9% is held by the ten largest clones. The material sequenced was peripheral blood. The receptors were gathered from a woman between 55 and 75 years old with acute or convalescent COVID-19.

The gene calls are TRBV6-5 and TRBJ1-3; TRBD1 matches at 10 bases. The CDR3 is 15 amino acids. The V and J ends lost 6 bases and 2 bases, in that order; junction bases with no gene match: 4. CDR1 and CDR2 from the germline V gene are MNHEY and SVGAGI. CDR3 bases: TGTGCCAGCAGGCCTGGGACAGGGGCTGGAAACACCATATATTTT. Translating it yields CASRPGTGAGNTIYF.

The V call is TRBV2, the J call TRBJ2-3, with 12 nucleotides matching TRBD2. V lost 5 bases to trimming and J lost 5 bases; unmatched junction nucleotides: 2. CDR1 SNHLY and CDR2 FYNNEI come from the germline V gene. The CDR3 has 14 amino acids. The CDR3 coding sequence is TGTGCCAGCAGTTCACTAGCGGGGGGAGATACGCAGTATTTT. Translated, it gives CASSSLAGGDTQYF.

The chain employs TRBV2 and TRBJ1-2; D ambiguous. Trimming stripped 7 bases from V and 2 bases from J, with 11 bases between. CDR1 is SNHLY and CDR2 is FYNNEI in the germline V gene. This CDR3 contains 13 residues. CDR3 coding DNA: TGTGCCAGCATCGGAGGGCGGAACTATGGCTACACCTTC. Translating gives CASIGGRNYGYTF. The full variable domain, rest sourced from reference TRBV2 and TRBJ1-2, is EPEVTQTPSHQVTQMGQEVILRCVPISNHLYFYWYRQILGQKVEFLVSFYNNEISEKSEIFDDQFSVERPDGSNFTLKIRSTKLEDSAMYFCASIGGRNYGYTFGSGTRLTVV.

The gene calls are TRBV3-1 (or the pseudogene TRBV3-2) and TRBJ2-7; 9 nucleotides agree with TRBD1. This CDR3 comprises 14 residues. Per the germline V gene, CDR1 is LGHDT and CDR2 is YNNKEL (reference sequence). With 5 bases clipped from V and 5 bases from J, the junction kept 7 bases outside the gene matches. Here the CDR3 DNA reads TGTGCCAGCAGCAGATACAGGGGGCCGGACGAGCAGTACTTC. Translated: CASSRYRGPDEQYF.

The V and J genes are TRBV28 and TRBJ1-4; D ambiguous. The V gene's germline CDR1 is MDHEN and CDR2 SYDVKM. Trimming removed 5 bases from V and 2 bases from J, with 12 bases in between. The CDR3 runs to 15 residues. In DNA form, the CDR3 reads TGTGCCAGCAGTCCCTACGAAACGACTAATGAAAAACTGTTTTTT. As protein: CASSPYETTNEKLFF. The full variable domain, completed using reference TRBV28 and TRBJ1-4, is DVKVTQSSRYLVKRTGEKVFLECVQDMDHENMFWYRQDPGLGLRLIYFSYDVKMKEKGDIPEGYSVSREKKERFSLILESASTNQTSMYLCASSPYETTNEKLFFGSGTQLSVL.

CDR3 sequence: CASSLDGGRVAFF. CDR3 sequence (DNA): TGTGCCAGCAGCTTAGACGGGGGAAGGGTAGCTTTCTTT. The V call is TRBV7-2, the J call TRBJ1-1; possible D gene TRBD1, 5 bases. This CDR3 region has 13 residues. The germline gives CDR1 SGHTA, CDR2 FQGNSA. Trimming pared 1 base from V and 10 bases from J, leaving 13 bases between.

The chain carries TRBV7-3 and TRBJ1-2; the D gene is possibly TRBD1 (6 bases). The CDR3 has 14 residues. With 0 bases removed from V and 7 bases from J, the gap between germline ends came to 12 bases. Germline CDR1 is SGHTA and CDR2 is FQGTGA. CDR3 region: CASSLTSGEPGYTF. DNA of the CDR3: TGTGCCAGCAGCTTAACTTCAGGGGAGCCTGGCTACACCTTC. The full variable domain, completed using reference TRBV7-3 and TRBJ1-2, is GAGVSQTPSNKVTEKGKYVELRCDPISGHTALYWYRQSLGQGPEFLIYFQGTGAADDSGLPNDRFFAVRPEGSVSTLKIQRTERGDSAVYLCASSLTSGEPGYTFGSGTRLTVV.

The chain employs TRBV30 and TRBJ1-2; 9 positions agree with TRBD1. The CDR3 consists of 15 residues. With V trimmed by 0 bases and J by 0 bases, 2 bases remained unmatched. The germline gives CDR1 GTSNPN, CDR2 SVGIG (reference sequence). DNA for the CDR3: TGTGCCTGGAGTGTTGGGACAGGGTCTAACTATGGCTACACCTTC. Its protein is CAWSVGTGSNYGYTF.